This T cell receptor beta chain was documented in a study of human T cells and chemical hapten exposure. On the study more broadly: Patches with 0.01% DPC went on the upper back, and the tests were read at 6 days. Regarding the study as a whole: Since the donors had alopecia, their immune response may not be the same as that of healthy people. Sensitization with DPC brought no change to TCRs above 1 in 1000 in frequency. Counts of expanded TCRs (at PT1) showed a positive correlation with patch test score.

TCRdb re-called the RACE reads through MiXCR, storing one row per CDR3 protein. The repertoire consists of roughly 380,000 distinct CDR3 sequences, with approximately 5.1% occurring once and the leading ten covering just over 2.5%. As regards this clonotype: Its matching antigen is unknown.

Regarding time point: pre-sensitization, week 0. Treatment specified: therapeutic diphenylcyclopropenone sensitization with weekly scalp DPC. CDR1 and CDR2 (germline): SGHVS, FQNEAQ. This CDR3 spans 16 amino acids. Trimming cost V 6 bases and J 0 bases; bases outside gene matches: 5. The sequencing used whole blood, collected in connection with sensitization to the hapten diphenylcyclopropenone (DPC). The rearrangement joins TRBV7-8 to TRBJ1-4, with 9 bases identical to TRBD1. The receptor comes from a woman between 50 and 59 years old with alopecia areata. Some clones in this sample may be carry-over from other donors' samples. CDR3 sequence reads: CASSLQGAATNEKLFF. CDR3 sequence (DNA): TGTGCCAGCAGTTTACAGGGGGCCGCAACTAATGAAAAACTGTTTTTT.